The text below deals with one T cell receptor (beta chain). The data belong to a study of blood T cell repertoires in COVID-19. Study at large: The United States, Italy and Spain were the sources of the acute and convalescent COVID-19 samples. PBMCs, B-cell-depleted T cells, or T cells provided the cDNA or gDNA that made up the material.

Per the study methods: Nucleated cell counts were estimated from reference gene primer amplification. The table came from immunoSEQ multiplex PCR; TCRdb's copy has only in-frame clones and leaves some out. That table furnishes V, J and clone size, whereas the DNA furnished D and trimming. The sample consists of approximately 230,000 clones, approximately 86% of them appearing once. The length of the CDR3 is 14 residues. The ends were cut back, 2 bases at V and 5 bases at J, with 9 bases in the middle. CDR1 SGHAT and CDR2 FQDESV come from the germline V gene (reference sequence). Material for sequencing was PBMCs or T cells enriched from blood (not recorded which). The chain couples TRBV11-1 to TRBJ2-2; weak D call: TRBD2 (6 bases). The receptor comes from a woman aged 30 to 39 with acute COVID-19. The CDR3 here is CASSLRRETGELFF. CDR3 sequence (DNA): TGTGCCAGCAGCTTAAGGCGGGAAACCGGGGAGCTGTTTTTT.